A single sample gave rise to the 20 T cell receptor beta chains below, sequenced in a study of T cells after somatic rescue of genetic block. Assay used: immunoSEQ multiplex PCR; TCRdb lists only in-frame clones, some missing. Here the sample spans about 120,000 clones, about 93% being singletons. The specimen was peripheral blood mononuclear cells (PBMCs). These receptors were collected from a woman younger than 30.

This rearrangement joins TRBV9 to TRBJ2-1, with 12 bases aligning to TRBD2. Losses at the gene ends were 0 bases for V and 6 bases for J; bases not matched to a gene: 1. The CDR3 length is 15 residues. Germline CDR1 SGDLS, CDR2 YYNGEE. DNA of the CDR3: TGTGCCAGCAGCGTAGCTAGCGGGGGGGTCAATGAGCAGTTCTTC. This encodes CASSVASGGVNEQFF.

The V gene is TRBV18, the J gene TRBJ1-1; 8 positions match TRBD1. This CDR3 region has 15 residues. In germline, CDR1 is KGHSH, CDR2 LQKENI. V shed 6 bases, J shed 4 bases, and the junction held 10 bases outside the gene matches. CDR3 bases: TGTGCCAGCTCCCCGACCGACAGGGGAGGCACTGAAGCTTTCTTT. The encoded protein is CASSPTDRGGTEAFF. Full variable domain (rest looked up from reference TRBV18 and TRBJ1-1): NAGVMQNPRHLVRRRGQEARLRCSPMKGHSHVYWYRQLPEEGLKFMVYLQKENIIDESGMPKERFSAEFPKEGPSILRIQQVVRGDSAAYFCASSPTDRGGTEAFFGQGTRLTVV.

The chain has TRBV5-1 and TRBJ2-7, with 7 nucleotides matching TRBD1. The germline V gene has CDR1 SGHRS and CDR2 YFSETQ. The ends lost 0 bases at V and 3 bases at J; junction bases unmatched: 3. CDR3 size: 14 residues. The CDR3 nucleotides read TGCGCCAGCAGCTTGGAGGGACAGTTCTACGAGCAGTACTTC. As protein: CASSLEGQFYEQYF.

This chain connects TRBV5-1 to TRBJ1-2; 10 positions match TRBD1. CDR1 and CDR2 (germline): SGHRS, YFSETQ. V was clipped by 5 bases and J by 4 bases; unmatched bases: 17. CDR3 length: 18 amino acids. The CDR3 bases are TGCGCCAGCAGTTATCTAACCGGGACAGGGGAGAGTCTCTATGGCTACACCTTC. This codes for CASSYLTGTGESLYGYTF.

The rearrangement joins TRBV7-2 to TRBJ2-1, with 8 bases fitting TRBD2. V lost 3 bases to trimming and J lost 1 base; unmatched junction nucleotides: 8. Looked up from germline, CDR1 is SGHTA and CDR2 is FQGNSA. The CDR3 length is 17 residues. The CDR3 DNA sequence: TGTGCCAGCAGCTTGAGTATAGCGGGGTTTTCCTACAATGAGCAGTTCTTC. The encoded protein is CASSLSIAGFSYNEQFF. Using reference TRBV7-2 and TRBJ2-1 for the parts outside the CDR3, the full variable domain is GAGVSQSPSNKVTEKGKDVELRCDPISGHTALYWYRQSLGQGLEFLIYFQGNSAPDKSGLPSDRFSAERTGGSVSTLTIQRTQQEDSAVYLCASSLSIAGFSYNEQFFGPGTRLTVL.

The chain couples TRBV6-5 to TRBJ1-5; 7 bases are shared with TRBD1. Germline V lookup: CDR1 MNHEY, CDR2 SVGAGI. The length of the CDR3 is 16 residues. V lost 4 bases and J lost 2; bases outside the gene matches: 8. CDR3 region: CASSSLGQMRNQPQHF. For the CDR3, the DNA is TGTGCCAGCAGTTCCTTGGGACAGATGCGCAATCAGCCCCAGCATTTT.

CDR3 loop: CAISDGVNEQFF. CDR3 bases: TGTGCCATCAGTGATGGTGTTAATGAGCAGTTCTTC. V usage is TRBV10-3 and J usage is TRBJ2-1, with D uncertain. Germline V gene sequence: CDR1 ENHRY, CDR2 SYGVKD. The V and J ends lost 3 bases and 7 bases respectively, with 7 bases between them. The CDR3 spans 12 residues.

The chain recombines TRBV11-2 with TRBJ2-6; 7 nucleotides line up with TRBD2. V dropped 6 bases and J dropped 3; count of bases not matched to a gene: 11. The CDR3 totals 17 residues. The germline gives CDR1 SGHAT, CDR2 FQNNGV. CDR3: CASSSLTSWGGANVLTF. CDR3 bases: TGTGCCAGCAGTTCCCTGACTAGCTGGGGTGGGGCCAACGTCCTGACTTTC.

This clone is a singleton in its sample. The gene calls are TRBV18 and TRBJ1-2, with 11 bases aligning to TRBD1. Losses at the gene ends were 3 bases for V and 7 bases for J; bases not matched to a gene: 4. CDR3 size: 14 residues. CDR1 is KGHSH, CDR2 LQKENI, per germline. The chain's CDR3 is CASSPVDRGPGYTF. The CDR3 nucleotides read TGTGCCAGCTCACCCGTGGACAGGGGGCCTGGCTACACCTTC.

The chain's CDR3 is CASSSPSGRNTGELFF. CDR3 nucleotides: TGTGCCAGCAGCTCACCTAGCGGCAGGAACACCGGGGAGCTGTTTTTT. The chain has TRBV11-3 and TRBJ2-2; TRBD2 matches 7 bases. Per germline, CDR1 SGHNT and CDR2 YENEEA. The CDR3 totals 16 residues. V shed 4 bases and J 1 base; nucleotides not matched to a gene: 6.

The chain employs TRBV5-1 and TRBJ2-7; 7 bases map to TRBD1. J was trimmed by 5 bases and V by 4 bases; bases with no gene match: 9. The CDR3 totals 14 residues. Germline lookup yields CDR1 SGHRS and CDR2 YFSETQ. In DNA form, the CDR3 reads TGCGCCAGCAGCCCGGGGACAGCTGGGAACGAGCAGTACTTC. This encodes CASSPGTAGNEQYF.

CDR3 amino acids: CASSMGQGIYF. The CDR3 DNA is TGTGCCAGTAGTATGGGGCAGGGGATCTACTTC. The J gene is TRBJ2-4, the V gene TRBV19; weak D call: TRBD1 (6 bases). The V gene lost 3 bases and the J gene lost 16 bases, with 13 bases spanning the gap. This CDR3 contains 11 residues. Germline assignment: CDR1 LNHDA and CDR2 SQIVND (reference sequence).

The chain uses TRBV11-2 and TRBJ2-7; 9 bases align to TRBD2. V shed 5 bases and J 7 bases; nucleotides not matched to a gene: 12. Germline V gives CDR1 SGHAT, CDR2 FQNNGV. The CDR3 runs to 15 residues. CDR3 sequence reads: CASSHERGASWEQYF. CDR3 bases: TGTGCCAGCAGCCACGAGCGGGGGGCTTCTTGGGAGCAGTACTTC.

The CDR3 coding sequence is TGTGCCAGCTCACCACCGCGGGGGGGCACAGATACGCAGTATTTT. It codes for CASSPPRGGTDTQYF. This sequence joins TRBV18 and TRBJ2-3, with TRBD2 matching over 8 bases. This CDR3 has 15 residues. CDR1 is KGHSH and CDR2 is LQKENI in the germline V gene. Trimming cost V 0 bases and J 1 base; bases outside gene matches: 0. Drawing the rest from reference TRBV18 and TRBJ2-3, the complete variable domain is NAGVMQNPRHLVRRRGQEARLRCSPMKGHSHVYWYRQLPEEGLKFMVYLQKENIIDESGMPKERFSAEFPKEGPSILRIQQVVRGDSAAYFCASSPPRGGTDTQYFGPGTRLTVL.

The chain uses TRBV27 and TRBJ2-5; the D gene is possibly TRBD2 (6 bases). This CDR3 comprises 13 residues. CDR1 and CDR2 from the germline V gene are MNHEY and SMNVEV (reference sequence). Trimming cost V 3 bases and J 4 bases, with 9 bases left between them. The CDR3 nucleotides read TGTGCCAGCAGTTTCGGGGGACGAGAGACCCAGTACTTC. Translated: CASSFGGRETQYF.

This clone has a handful of counts. The chain has TRBV28 and TRBJ2-2, with D perhaps being TRBD1 or TRBD2 (5 bases each). The CDR3 length is 14 residues. Deletions cut 5 bases from V and 4 bases from J, with 11 bases between. Germline CDR1 MDHEN, CDR2 SYDVKM. In nucleotides, the CDR3 is TGTGCCAGCAGTCCCGGGACCGCCACCGGGGAGCTGTTTTTT. Translating gives CASSPGTATGELFF.

The rearrangement links TRBV6-5 to TRBJ2-1; 12 bases fit TRBD2. The CDR3 is made up of 16 amino acids. The germline V gene encodes CDR1 MNHEY and CDR2 SVGAGI. V dropped 4 bases and J dropped 6; count of bases not matched to a gene: 7. In DNA, the CDR3 is TGTGCCAGCAGTTCCCGGCTAGCGGGGGGGCGCAATGAGCAGTTCTTC. This encodes CASSSRLAGGRNEQFF.

The rearrangement links TRBV7-8 to TRBJ1-6, with TRBD1 as a possible D gene (5 bases). The CDR3 runs to 16 residues. Trimming stripped 7 bases from V and 0 bases from J, with 13 bases between. CDR1 is SGHVS and CDR2 is FQNEAQ in the germline V gene. CDR3 coding DNA: TGTGCCAGCACCGACGGACAAAGCTCCTATAATTCACCCCTCCACTTT. Translating gives CASTDGQSSYNSPLHF.

The chain carries TRBV2 and TRBJ1-4, with D possibly being TRBD1 (5 bases). The CDR3 consists of 16 residues. Germline CDR1 SNHLY, CDR2 FYNNEI. V shed 7 bases and J shed 8 bases, with 23 bases lying between them. In DNA, the CDR3 is TGTGCCAGCACCCGGGACTGGGAAAGCCGGAGCGAAAAACTGTTTTTT. Translating it yields CASTRDWESRSEKLFF.

The genes are TRBV9 and TRBJ1-3, with D unresolved. The CDR3 extends over 14 amino acids. V gave up 2 bases and J gave up 3 bases, with 9 bases separating them. The germline gives CDR1 SGDLS, CDR2 YYNGEE. The CDR3 region is CASSVGHDGNTIYF. CDR3 sequence (DNA): TGTGCCAGCAGCGTTGGTCATGATGGAAACACCATATATTTT.